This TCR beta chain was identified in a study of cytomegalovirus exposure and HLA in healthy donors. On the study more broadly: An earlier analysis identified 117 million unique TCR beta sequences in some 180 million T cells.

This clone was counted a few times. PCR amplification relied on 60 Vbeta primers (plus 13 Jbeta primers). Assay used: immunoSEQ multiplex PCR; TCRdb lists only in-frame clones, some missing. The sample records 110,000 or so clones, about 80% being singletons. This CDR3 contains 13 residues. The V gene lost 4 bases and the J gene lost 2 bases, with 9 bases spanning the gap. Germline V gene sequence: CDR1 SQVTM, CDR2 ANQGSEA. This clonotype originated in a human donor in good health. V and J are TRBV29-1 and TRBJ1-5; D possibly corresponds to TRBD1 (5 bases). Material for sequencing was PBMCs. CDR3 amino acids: CSVARDGNQPQHF. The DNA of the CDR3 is TGCAGCGTTGCCAGGGATGGCAATCAGCCCCAGCATTTT.